The clone carrying this T cell receptor (beta chain) was picked up many times. In the ophthalmopathy cohort, Clinical Activity Score was at least 3, NOSPECS grade at least 4, and duration under 3 months. What was amplified from RNA transcripts were TCR beta CDR3 regions. A first-round RT-PCR of the TCR CDR3 used the HTBI primer set. TCRdb analysed the multiplex PCR reads with MiXCR anew, one entry per CDR3 protein. The repertoire holds approximately 620,000 distinct CDR3 sequences, with 15% to 20% as singletons. The CDR3 covers 13 residues. Between the trimmed V and J ends, which lost 2 bases and 5 bases, there was a span of 7 bases. The data are from a study of T cells in Graves' hyperthyroidism and ophthalmopathy.

This TCR was sampled from a middle-aged woman with Graves' ophthalmopathy. The chain carries TRBV12-3 or TRBV12-4 and TRBJ2-1; D is ambiguous. The sample comprised blood. CDR3 protein: CASSLSRNNEQFF. The CDR3 nucleotides read TGTGCCAGCAGTTTAAGCCGCAACAATGAGCAGTTCTTC.